This entry features one T cell receptor beta chain sequence. The target antigen is unknown. The source of the sample is a study of T cells expressing NK-cell markers. The overall study: CD3+CD56+NKG2C+, CD3+CD56+NKG2C- and CD3+CD56-NKG2C+ T cells, once sorted, supplied the TCR beta repertoires. Study observations and caveats: Four donors likewise had their CD3+CD56-NKG2C+ fraction led by these clonotypes.

TCRdb reprocessed the 5' RACE reads; each CDR3 protein has one entry and no DNA is given. The table gives over 150,000 distinct CDR3 sequences; the top ten clones make up around 37% of it. Looked up from germline, CDR1 is SGHNT and CDR2 is YENEEA. CDR3 length: 14 residues. The sequence was collected from a woman aged 45-59 years in good health. The chain links TRBV11-3 to TRBJ2-5; the TRBD1 assignment by TCRdb is unverifiable without DNA. Sequencing used blood T cells: a sorted CD56 or NKG2C T cell subset, CD4+ or CD8+ T cells, or bulk PBMC T cells (not recorded which). CDR3 sequence reads: CASSPRTNAETQYF.